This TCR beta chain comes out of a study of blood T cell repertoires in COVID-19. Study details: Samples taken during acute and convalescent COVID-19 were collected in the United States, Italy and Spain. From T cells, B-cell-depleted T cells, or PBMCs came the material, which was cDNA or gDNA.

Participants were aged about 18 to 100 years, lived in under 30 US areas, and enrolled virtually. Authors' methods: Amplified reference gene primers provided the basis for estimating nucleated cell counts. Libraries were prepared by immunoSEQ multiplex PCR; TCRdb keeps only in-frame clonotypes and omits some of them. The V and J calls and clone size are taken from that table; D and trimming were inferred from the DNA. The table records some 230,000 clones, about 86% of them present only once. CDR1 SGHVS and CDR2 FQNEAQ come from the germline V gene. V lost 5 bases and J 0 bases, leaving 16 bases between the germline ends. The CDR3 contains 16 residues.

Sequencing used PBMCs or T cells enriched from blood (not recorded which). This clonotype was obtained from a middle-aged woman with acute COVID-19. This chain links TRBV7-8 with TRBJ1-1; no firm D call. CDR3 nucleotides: TGTGCCAGCAGCCCTCAAGGGAGTAAGGTGAACACTGAAGCTTTCTTT. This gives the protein CASSPQGSKVNTEAFF.